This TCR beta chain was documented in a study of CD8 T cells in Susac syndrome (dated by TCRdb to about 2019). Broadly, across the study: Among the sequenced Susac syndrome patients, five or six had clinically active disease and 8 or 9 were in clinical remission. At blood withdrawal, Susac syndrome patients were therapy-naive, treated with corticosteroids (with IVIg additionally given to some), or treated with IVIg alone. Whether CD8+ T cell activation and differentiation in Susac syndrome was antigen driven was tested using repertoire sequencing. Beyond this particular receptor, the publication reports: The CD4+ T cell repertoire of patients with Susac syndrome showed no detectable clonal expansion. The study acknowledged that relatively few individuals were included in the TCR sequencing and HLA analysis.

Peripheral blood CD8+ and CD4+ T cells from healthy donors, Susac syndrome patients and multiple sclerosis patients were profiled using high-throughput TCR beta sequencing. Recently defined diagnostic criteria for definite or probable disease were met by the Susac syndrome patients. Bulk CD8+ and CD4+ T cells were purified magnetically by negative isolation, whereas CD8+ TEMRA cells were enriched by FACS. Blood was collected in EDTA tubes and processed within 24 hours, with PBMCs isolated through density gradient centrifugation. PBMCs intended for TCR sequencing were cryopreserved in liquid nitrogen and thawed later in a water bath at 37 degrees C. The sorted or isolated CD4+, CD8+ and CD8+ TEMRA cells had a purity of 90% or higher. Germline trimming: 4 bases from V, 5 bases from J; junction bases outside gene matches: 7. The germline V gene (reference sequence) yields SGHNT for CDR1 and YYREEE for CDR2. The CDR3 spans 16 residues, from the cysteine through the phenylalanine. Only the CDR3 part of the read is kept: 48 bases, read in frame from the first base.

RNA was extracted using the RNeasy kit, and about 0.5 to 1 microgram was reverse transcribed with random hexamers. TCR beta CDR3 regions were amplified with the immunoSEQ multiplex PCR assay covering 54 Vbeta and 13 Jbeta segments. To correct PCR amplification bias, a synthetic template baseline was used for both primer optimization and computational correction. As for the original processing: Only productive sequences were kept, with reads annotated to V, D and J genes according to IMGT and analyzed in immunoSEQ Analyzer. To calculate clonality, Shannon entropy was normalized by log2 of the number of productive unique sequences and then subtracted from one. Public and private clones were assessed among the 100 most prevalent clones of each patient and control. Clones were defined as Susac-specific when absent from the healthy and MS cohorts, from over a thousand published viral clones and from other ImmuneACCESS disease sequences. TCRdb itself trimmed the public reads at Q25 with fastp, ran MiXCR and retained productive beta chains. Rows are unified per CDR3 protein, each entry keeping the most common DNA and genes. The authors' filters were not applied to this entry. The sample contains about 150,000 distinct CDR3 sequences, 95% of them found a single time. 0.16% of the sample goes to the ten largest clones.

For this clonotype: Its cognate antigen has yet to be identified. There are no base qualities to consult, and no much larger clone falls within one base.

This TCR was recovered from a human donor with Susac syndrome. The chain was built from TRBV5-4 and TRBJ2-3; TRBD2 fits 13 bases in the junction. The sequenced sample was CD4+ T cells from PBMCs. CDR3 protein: CASSPLAGGPEDTQYF. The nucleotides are TGTGCCAGCAGCCCACTAGCGGGGGGGCCAGAAGATACGCAGTATTTT. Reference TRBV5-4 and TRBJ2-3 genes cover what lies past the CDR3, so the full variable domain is ETGVTQSPTHLIKTRGQQVTLRCSSQSGHNTVSWYQQALGQGPQFIFQYYREEENGRGNFPPRFSGLQFPNYSSELNVNALELDDSALYLCASSPLAGGPEDTQYFGPGTRLTVL.